This T cell receptor beta chain is from a study of T cells after yellow fever vaccination (dated by TCRdb to between 2018 and 2020). Regarding the study in general: The SMART-Seq v4 Ultra Low Input RNA kit was used to prepare libraries from fractions with low cell numbers. Two healthy male donors made up the cohort, one aged 18 to 29 years and the other aged 30 to 40 years. Bulk PBMC replicates and cell subsets were isolated from blood drawn at multiple timepoints before and after both primary and secondary immunization. To follow T-cell clones before and after primary and booster YFV17D yellow fever vaccination, bulk TCR alpha and beta repertoires were sequenced over time.

General conclusions and limits of the study: A small share of clonotypes occurred in both CD4 and CD8 compartments, likely arising from convergent recombination. The secondary T-cell response was weaker than the primary response but faster, peaking on day 5 instead of day 15. After the booster, most of the clones that had expanded following primary vaccination were detected again (96% of CD4 and around 88% of CD8), which suggests that memory was broadly maintained. Computational filtering was required because FACS-sorted repertoires could contain abundant contaminating clonotypes from the bulk population. Because only two donors were included in the study, the extent to which the findings can be generalized is limited.

Sequencing was performed on an Illumina NovaSeq 6000. TCR cDNA was made using 5'RACE template switching, a step that added a universal primer site and unique molecular identifiers. Priming for cDNA synthesis came from both the TCR alpha and TCR beta constant segments. Library amplification involved two PCR steps, and the second step added sample barcodes and sequencing adapters. Sequencing of libraries was done on Illumina HiSeq 2500 (2x100 bp) or NovaSeq (2x150 bp). In the source study's methods: Reads were demultiplexed and collapsed into UMI consensus sequences with MIGEC, and V(D)J alignment was performed with MiXCR. Clonotypes responding to the vaccine were identified with edgeR on replicate PBMC samples, with the criteria of FDR below 0.01 and a log2 fold change above 5 up to day 15. CD4 or CD8 identity was assigned to each bulk clonotype according to whether the clonotype was present at higher abundance in the sequenced CD4 repertoire or the sequenced CD8 repertoire. Starting from the raw public reads, TCRdb applied fastp trimming at Q25, assembled clones with MiXCR and retained in-frame beta chains. A single entry per CDR3 protein holds the most common genes and DNA from its merged rows. In this record, the V and J calls reflect TCRdb's handling and not the investigators' own analysis. The sample contains some 260,000 distinct CDR3 sequences, 5.2% of them found a single time. The leading ten clones occupy roughly 3.5% of the sample.

The sample's treatment or condition label, in plain terms: live attenuated yellow fever vaccine strain. A standard Ficoll-Paque protocol was used to isolate PBMCs from peripheral blood. Dynabeads CD4 and CD8 positive selection kits were used to isolate the CD4 and CD8 T-cell fractions. TriZol was used to extract RNA from bulk PBMCs, CD4 and CD8 fractions, and dextramer-positive and dextramer-negative fractions. Ten or more counts support this clonotype. Its antigen remains unidentified. No base quality values were provided; no much bigger clone lies one nucleotide off. V is reduced by 0 bases and J by 7 bases, leaving a spacing of 6 bases between them. The CDR1 and CDR2 encoded by the germline V gene are SGHDT and YYEEEE. The CDR3 covers 12 residues, taking in both the cysteine and the phenylalanine. The retained sequence is limited to the CDR3, 36 bases, with the frame set at the first base.

The clonotype originates from a man younger than 35 who received the YFV17D yellow fever vaccine. The sequence is built from TRBV5-6 and TRBJ2-3; no D gene is confidently identified. The input for sequencing was CD4+ T cells sorted from PBMCs, taken on the day of the yellow fever booster vaccination. CDR3 reads: CASSLELNTQYF. The DNA reads as follows: TGTGCCAGCAGCTTGGAACTGAATACGCAGTATTTT. With the portions outside the CDR3 filled from the reference TRBV5-6 and TRBJ2-3 genes, the complete variable region becomes DAGVTQSPTHLIKTRGQQVTLRCSPKSGHDTVSWYQQALGQGPQFIFQYYEEEERQRGNFPDRFSGHQFPNYSSELNVNALLLGDSALYLCASSLELNTQYFGPGTRLTVL.